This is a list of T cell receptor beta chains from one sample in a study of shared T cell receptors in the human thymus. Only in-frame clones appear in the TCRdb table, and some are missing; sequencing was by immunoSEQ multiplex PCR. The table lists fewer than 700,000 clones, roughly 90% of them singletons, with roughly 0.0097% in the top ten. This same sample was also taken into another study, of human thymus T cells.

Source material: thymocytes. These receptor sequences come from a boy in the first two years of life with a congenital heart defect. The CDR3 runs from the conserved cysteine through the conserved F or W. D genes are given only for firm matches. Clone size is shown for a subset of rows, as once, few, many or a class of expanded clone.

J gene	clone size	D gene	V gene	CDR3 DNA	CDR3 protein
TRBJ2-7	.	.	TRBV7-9	TGTGCCAGCAGCTTTAAGGGGCAGGTCCGTCCCTACGAGCAGTACTTC	CASSFKGQVRPYEQYF
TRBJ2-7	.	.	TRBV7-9	TGTGCCAGCAGCATCCGGGACAACCTCTACGAGCAGTACTTC	CASSIRDNLYEQYF
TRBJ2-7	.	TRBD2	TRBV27	TGTGCCAGCAGTCCGTTTTGGGGGGGATTCCCCTACGAGCAGTACTTC	CASSPFWGGFPYEQYF
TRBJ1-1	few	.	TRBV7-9	TGTGCCAGCAGCTTAGAAGACAGCACTGAAGCTTTCTTT	CASSLEDSTEAFF
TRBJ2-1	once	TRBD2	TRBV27	TGTGCCAGCAGTGTCCCCGGGACTAACCCGCTTAGGGAGCAGTTCTTC	CASSVPGTNPLREQFF
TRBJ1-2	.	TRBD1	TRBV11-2	TGTGCCAGCAGCGGGTTCGACAGGGGGCATCGCTACACCTTC	CASSGFDRGHRYTF
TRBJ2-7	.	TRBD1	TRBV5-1	TGCGCCAGCAGCTTGGACAGGGGGCGCGAGCAGTACTTC	CASSLDRGREQYF
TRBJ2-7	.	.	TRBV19	TGTGCCAGTAGTCCCCCTCAGAGGGCCTCCTACGAGCAGTACTTC	CASSPPQRASYEQYF
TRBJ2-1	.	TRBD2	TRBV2	TGTGCCAGCAGTGTTCGGGGAGGGTCCTACAATGAGCAGTTCTTC	CASSVRGGSYNEQFF
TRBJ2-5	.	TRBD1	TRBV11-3	TGTGCCAGCAGCTTCCCGGACAGGGGCCCCCAAGAGACCCAGTACTTC	CASSFPDRGPQETQYF
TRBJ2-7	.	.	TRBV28	TGTGCCAGCAGTTTGTCCGGTACAGCCGAGGGCTCCTACGAGCAGTACTTC	CASSLSGTAEGSYEQYF
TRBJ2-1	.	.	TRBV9	TGTGCCAGCAGCGTAGATGAGCGGAGCTCCTACAATGAGCAGTTCTTC	CASSVDERSSYNEQFF
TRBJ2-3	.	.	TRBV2	TGTGCCAGCAAATTGGACTCTGGCACAGATACGCAGTATTTT	CASKLDSGTDTQYF